The 9 T cell receptor beta chains in this list originate from one sample, sequenced in a study of regulatory T cells in long-lasting Graves disease. The sample's time point: persistent/refractory GD, antithyroid drugs over 5 years with positive TRAb. Preparation of the TCR library used RNA extracted from PBMCs. iRepertoire HTBI primers and Arm-PCR of CDR3 regions built TCR beta libraries. From the multiplex PCR reads, TCRdb called clonotypes with MiXCR, one entry per CDR3 protein. Of about 340,000 distinct CDR3 sequences in the sample, about 19% were seen once. The material was peripheral blood mononuclear cells (PBMCs), obtained when the disease was refractory, from a patient treated with antithyroid drugs. The source of these receptors is a female donor with Graves disease.

This clonotype was recorded at least ten times. The V call is TRBV10-3, the J call TRBJ1-2; 8 nucleotides agree with TRBD1. Germline V gene lookup returns CDR1 ENHRY and CDR2 SYGVKD. The CDR3 has 17 amino acids. The J segment lost 6 bases and the V segment lost 4 bases, leaving 16 bases of the junction unmatched. The CDR3 protein is CAISGVKLRGRRNGYTF. CDR3 DNA sequence: TGTGCCATCAGTGGCGTAAAACTCAGGGGGCGTCGAAATGGCTACACCTTC.

This clonotype was counted between two and nine times. The V gene is TRBV29-1, the J gene TRBJ2-7; 7 bases are a match to TRBD1. J gave up 7 bases and V 4 bases, and 10 bases lay outside the gene matches. The CDR3 loop spans 13 amino acids. From germline, CDR1 is SQVTM and CDR2 ANQGSEA. Written as DNA, the CDR3 is TGCAGCGTTGGAAGGGGGCGCCTTCTAGAGCAGTACTTC. Translated, it gives CSVGRGRLLEQYF.

This clonotype has at least ten counts. This sequence joins TRBV12-3 or TRBV12-4 and TRBJ1-5; no clear D. The CDR3 is 16 residues long. Trimming removed 6 bases from V and 0 bases from J, with 15 bases in between. CDR3 nucleotide sequence: TGTGCCAGCAGCTCCACCCCCCCATATAGCAATCAGCCCCAGCATTTT. It is translated as CASSSTPPYSNQPQHF.

V and J are TRBV11-3 and TRBJ2-2; 12 bases align to TRBD2. V gave up 1 base and J gave up 9 bases; unmatched junction bases: 6. Germline V gene data show CDR1 as SGHNT and CDR2 as YENEEA. The CDR3 is 16 residues long. The CDR3 region has the DNA TGTGCCAGCAGCTTAGGGCTAGCGGGGGGGCCATGGGAGCTGTTTTTT. It encodes CASSLGLAGGPWELFF.

This clonotype occurred many times. The rearrangement joins TRBV29-1 to TRBJ2-7, with 7 bases that match TRBD1. Germline V gene lookup returns CDR1 SQVTM and CDR2 ANQGSEA. CDR3 length: 13 amino acids. V trimming: 8 bases; J trimming: 0 bases; junction bases outside the gene matches: 7. The CDR3 region is CSMRQGGSYEQYF. The DNA of the CDR3 is TGCAGCATGAGACAGGGTGGCTCCTACGAGCAGTACTTC.

In its sample, this clonotype was seen many times. The DNA of the CDR3 is TGTGCCACCAGCAGAGGATCAGGGGGCCCGGAGGAGCAGTACTTC. It codes for CATSRGSGGPEEQYF. The chain recombines TRBV15 with TRBJ2-7; the match to TRBD1 covers 8 bases. Trimming took 1 base from V and 7 from J; bases not matched to a gene: 9. Per germline, CDR1 LNHNV and CDR2 YYDKDF (reference sequence). This CDR3 comprises 15 residues. The variable domain in full, completed from reference TRBV15 and TRBJ2-7, reads DAMVIQNPRYQVTQFGKPVTLSCSQTLNHNVMYWYQQKSSQAPKLLFHYYDKDFNNEADTPDNFQSRRPNTSFCFLDIRSPGLGDTAMYLCATSRGSGGPEEQYFGPGTRLTVT.

This clonotype was observed at least ten times. The chain combines TRBV2 with TRBJ2-7; 9 nucleotides line up with TRBD2. CDR1 SNHLY and CDR2 FYNNEI come from the germline V gene. J gave up 2 bases and V 11 bases, and 7 bases lay outside the gene matches. CDR3 length equals 13 residues. The DNA for the CDR3 is TGTGCCGTTCTAGCGGGATTGGCCTACGAGCAGTACTTC. Protein sequence: CAVLAGLAYEQYF. Based on the CDR3 plus reference TRBV2 and TRBJ2-7, the full variable domain is EPEVTQTPSHQVTQMGQEVILRCVPISNHLYFYWYRQILGQKVEFLVSFYNNEISEKSEIFDDQFSVERPDGSNFTLKIRSTKLEDSAMYFCAVLAGLAYEQYFGPGTRLTVT.

This clonotype was counted many times. The chain is built from TRBV12-3 or TRBV12-4 and TRBJ1-2; D is unclear. The CDR3 has 14 residues. The V end was cut by 2 bases, the J end by 2 bases, with 9 bases between. The CDR3 spells CASSLNAENYGYTF. The CDR3, as DNA: TGTGCCAGCAGTTTAAATGCGGAGAACTATGGCTACACCTTC.

The sample holds many counts of this clonotype. J is TRBJ2-7 and V is TRBV2; TRBD2 might be the D (5 bases). V lost 6 bases to trimming and J lost 4 bases, with 13 bases between them. Germline V lookup: CDR1 SNHLY, CDR2 FYNNEI. This CDR3 spans 13 amino acids. CDR3 in amino acids: CASSLLEGYEQYF. CDR3 nucleotide sequence: TGTGCCAGCAGCCTTCTAGAGGGATACGAGCAGTACTTC.